These 17 T cell receptor beta chains were all obtained from the same sample, sequenced in a study of monozygotic twins with inflammatory bowel disease. TCRdb re-called the 5' RACE reads; one entry per CDR3 protein, DNA not given. The listing records 300,000 to 400,000 distinct CDR3 sequences. Sequenced: blood. Receptors originate from a human donor with ulcerative colitis or Crohn's disease, or a healthy co-twin of an affected twin (not recorded which).

The rearrangement links TRBV20-1 to TRBJ2-5; the D call from TCRdb, TRBD2, cannot be confirmed without DNA. This CDR3 has 15 amino acids. Germline V gene sequence: CDR1 DFQATT, CDR2 SNEGSKA (reference sequence). The CDR3 protein is CSARDALGGQETQYF.

V usage is TRBV15 and J usage is TRBJ1-1; TCRdb's D call of TRBD1 is untestable without DNA. In germline, CDR1 is LNHNV, CDR2 YYDKDF (reference sequence). The CDR3 contains 17 residues. CDR3 loop: CATSRDRAGGIIAEAFF.

The chain has TRBV12-3 or TRBV12-4 and TRBJ1-3; TCRdb proposes TRBD1, but this gene call is untestable without DNA. The CDR3 runs to 13 residues. The CDR3 spells CASRTASGNTIYF.

V usage is TRBV5-1 and J usage is TRBJ2-2; TCRdb lists TRBD1, though no DNA is available to test this call. The germline V gene encodes CDR1 SGHRS and CDR2 YFSETQ. CDR3 length: 14 amino acids. CDR3 amino acids: CASSNQGLGGELFF.

V is TRBV7-2 and J is TRBJ2-5; TCRdb calls TRBD1, which cannot be checked without DNA. The CDR3 totals 15 residues. Germline lookup yields CDR1 SGHTA and CDR2 FQGNSA. This chain's CDR3 is CASSSDRGPQETQYF.

The chain recombines TRBV12-3 or TRBV12-4 with TRBJ2-7; TCRdb calls TRBD1, which cannot be checked without DNA. This CDR3 is built from 14 residues. The CDR3 sequence is CASTGATGAYEQYF.

This chain joins TRBV9 and TRBJ2-1; the D call from TCRdb, TRBD1, cannot be confirmed without DNA. From germline, CDR1 is SGDLS and CDR2 YYNGEE. CDR3 length equals 15 residues. The chain's CDR3 is CASSGMGQGSYEQFF.

The chain couples TRBV15 to TRBJ2-5; without DNA, the TCRdb call of TRBD1 cannot be checked. The CDR3 extends over 16 amino acids. CDR1 and CDR2 (germline): LNHNV, YYDKDF (reference sequence). The chain's CDR3 is CATSREFRDTRSTQYF. The full variable domain, completed using reference TRBV15 and TRBJ2-5, is DAMVIQNPRYQVTQFGKPVTLSCSQTLNHNVMYWYQQKSSQAPKLLFHYYDKDFNNEADTPDNFQSRRPNTSFCFLDIRSPGLGDTAMYLCATSREFRDTRSTQYFGPGTRLLVL.

J is TRBJ1-3 and V is TRBV11-2; without DNA, the TCRdb call of TRBD1 cannot be checked. Per germline, CDR1 SGHAT and CDR2 FQNNGV. This CDR3 is 17 amino acids long. CDR3 sequence reads: CASSLVPPGSTGNTIYF. Drawing the rest from reference TRBV11-2 and TRBJ1-3, the complete variable domain is EAGVAQSPRYKIIEKRQSVAFWCNPISGHATLYWYQQILGQGPKLLIQFQNNGVVDDSQLPKDRFSAERLKGVDSTLKIQPAKLEDSAVYLCASSLVPPGSTGNTIYFGEGSWLTVV.

The rearrangement uses TRBV30 and TRBJ2-3. Germline V gene sequence: CDR1 GTSNPN, CDR2 SVGIG (reference sequence). The CDR3 covers 12 residues. The CDR3 protein is CAWSESTDTQYF.

The chain recombines TRBV11-2 with TRBJ1-1; TCRdb names TRBD1, which stays unverified in the absence of DNA. Germline V CDR1 and CDR2: SGHAT, FQNNGV. The CDR3 runs 18 residues. CDR3 region: CASSSLAGTGVSSTEAFF.

The chain has TRBV2 and TRBJ2-7; the D gene TCRdb calls, TRBD1, cannot be checked with no DNA. The CDR3 has 13 residues. CDR1 is SNHLY and CDR2 is FYNNEI in the germline V gene. CDR3 amino acids: CASVAGSTYEQYF. The variable domain in full, completed from reference TRBV2 and TRBJ2-7, reads EPEVTQTPSHQVTQMGQEVILRCVPISNHLYFYWYRQILGQKVEFLVSFYNNEISEKSEIFDDQFSVERPDGSNFTLKIRSTKLEDSAMYFCASVAGSTYEQYFGPGTRLTVT.

The chain combines TRBV5-1 with TRBJ2-2; absent DNA, TCRdb's TRBD2 call cannot be checked. Per germline, CDR1 SGHRS and CDR2 YFSETQ. There are 21 residues in the CDR3. The CDR3 is CASSFPLDRLAGDLNTGELFF.

The chain joins TRBV5-1 to TRBJ2-6. Germline CDR1 SGHRS, CDR2 YFSETQ. This CDR3 is built from 15 residues. Here the CDR3 reads CASSLVRAGANVLTF.

V gene TRBV7-9 combines with J gene TRBJ1-1. Germline-derived CDR1 and CDR2 are SEHNR and FQNEAQ (reference sequence). The CDR3 has 13 residues. The CDR3 here is CASSLILDTEAFF.

This sequence joins TRBV12-3 or TRBV12-4 and TRBJ2-3. This CDR3 region has 13 residues. Here the CDR3 reads CASSMDHTDTQYF.

V gene TRBV6-2 or TRBV6-3 combines with J gene TRBJ1-2; TCRdb gives TRBD1 as the D gene, but with no DNA this cannot be confirmed. Per germline, CDR1 MNHEY and CDR2 SVGEGT. The CDR3 is 13 residues long. CDR3 residues: CASSWPGQGRYTF.